The present entry profiles one TCR beta chain with its context. Using immunoSEQ multiplex PCR, the repertoire was profiled, and TCRdb retains in-frame clones only, with some absent. The sample includes around 90,000 clones, about nine tenths seen only once; the top ten take about 0.3%. This specimen comes from a study of OX40 agonist ivuxolimab in advanced cancers. Background on the study: Ivuxolimab, an antibody acting as an agonist of OX40 (CD134), was used to treat patients. Melanoma, hepatocellular carcinoma, head and neck or renal cell cancer occurred in dose-escalation patients.

Patients were ineligible given autoimmune disease history or systemic immunosuppression. The specimen comprised CD4+ or CD8+ T cells sorted from blood, sampled in a trial of the OX40 agonist ivuxolimab. This sequence originates from an adult with an advanced solid tumor such as melanoma, head and neck, liver or kidney cancer.

This CDR3 reads CASSLVGGGARETQYF. The CDR3 nucleotides are TGTGCCAGCAGCTTAGTGGGCGGGGGGGCCCGAGAGACCCAGTACTTC. The chain links TRBV11-2 to TRBJ2-5; 9 bases align to TRBD2. The ends lost 1 base at V and 4 bases at J; junction bases unmatched: 7. Germline V CDR1 and CDR2: SGHAT, FQNNGV. This CDR3 region has 16 residues.